What follows are 5 T cell receptor beta chains derived from one specimen sequenced in a study of T cells in Graves' hyperthyroidism and ophthalmopathy. Amplification of TCR beta CDR3 regions used RNA as the template. The study used the HTBI primer set for a first-round RT-PCR of the TCR CDR3. TCRdb itself ran the multiplex PCR reads through MiXCR, one entry per CDR3 protein. The sample holds about 380,000 distinct CDR3 sequences, around 18% seen once. Sequencing was carried out using blood. The receptors come from a man aged 18 to 29 with Graves' ophthalmopathy.

This clonotype was seen more than once but under ten times. The chain has TRBV9 and TRBJ2-3; D is uncertain. There are 15 residues in the CDR3. In germline, CDR1 is SGDLS, CDR2 YYNGEE. V lost 0 bases and J 0 bases, leaving 8 bases between the germline ends. CDR3 sequence (DNA): TGTGCCAGCAGCGTAGGGGGTTCAAGCACAGATACGCAGTATTTT. Translated, it gives CASSVGGSSTDTQYF.

In its sample, this clonotype was seen many times. This rearrangement joins TRBV11-2 to TRBJ2-6; D unclear. Trimming removed 5 bases from V and 0 bases from J, with 11 bases in between. The CDR3 is 16 residues long. CDR1 SGHAT and CDR2 FQNNGV come from the germline V gene. As DNA, the CDR3 is TGTGCCAGCAGCACCCAGATGGCCTCTGGGGCCAACGTCCTGACTTTC. It translates to CASSTQMASGANVLTF.

This clonotype was observed many times. The chain recombines TRBV11-2 with TRBJ1-6; 8 nucleotides line up with TRBD1. The germline V gene has CDR1 SGHAT and CDR2 FQNNGV. The J segment lost 12 bases and the V segment lost 4 bases, leaving 5 bases of the junction unmatched. The CDR3 is made up of 13 amino acids. CDR3 protein: CASSSDRARPLHF. As DNA, the CDR3 is TGTGCCAGCAGCTCGGACAGGGCACGACCCCTCCACTTT. Full variable domain (remainder filled in from reference TRBV11-2 and TRBJ1-6): EAGVAQSPRYKIIEKRQSVAFWCNPISGHATLYWYQQILGQGPKLLIQFQNNGVVDDSQLPKDRFSAERLKGVDSTLKIQPAKLEDSAVYLCASSSDRARPLHFGNGTRLTVT.

The chain links TRBV7-3 to TRBJ2-3; no clear D. The CDR3 totals 13 residues. V gave up 5 bases and J gave up 2 bases, with 8 bases separating them. The germline V gene encodes CDR1 SGHTA and CDR2 FQGTGA. CDR3 sequence reads: CASSTGVTDTQYF. The CDR3 coding sequence is TGTGCCAGCAGCACCGGAGTCACAGATACGCAGTATTTT.

This chain joins TRBV5-4 and TRBJ2-5, with TRBD2 matching over 10 bases. Looked up from germline, CDR1 is SGHNT and CDR2 is YYREEE (reference sequence). With 4 bases clipped from V and 5 bases from J, the junction kept 11 bases outside the gene matches. This CDR3 spans 16 amino acids. The CDR3 is CASSVGSGGAGETQYF. In DNA, the CDR3 is TGTGCCAGCAGCGTCGGGAGCGGGGGGGCCGGTGAGACCCAGTACTTC.